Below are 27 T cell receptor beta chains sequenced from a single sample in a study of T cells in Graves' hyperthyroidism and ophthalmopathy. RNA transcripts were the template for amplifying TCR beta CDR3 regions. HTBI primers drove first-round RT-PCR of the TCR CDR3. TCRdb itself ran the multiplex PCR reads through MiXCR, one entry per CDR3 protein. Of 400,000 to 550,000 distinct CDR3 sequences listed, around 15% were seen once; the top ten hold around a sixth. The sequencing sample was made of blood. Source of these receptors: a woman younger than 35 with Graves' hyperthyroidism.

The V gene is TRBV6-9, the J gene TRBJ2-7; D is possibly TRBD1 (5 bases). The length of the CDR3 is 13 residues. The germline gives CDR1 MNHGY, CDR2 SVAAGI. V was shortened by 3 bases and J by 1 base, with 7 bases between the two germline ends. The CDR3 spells CASSYDSSYEQYF. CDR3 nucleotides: TGTGCCAGCAGTTACGACAGTTCCTACGAGCAGTACTTC.

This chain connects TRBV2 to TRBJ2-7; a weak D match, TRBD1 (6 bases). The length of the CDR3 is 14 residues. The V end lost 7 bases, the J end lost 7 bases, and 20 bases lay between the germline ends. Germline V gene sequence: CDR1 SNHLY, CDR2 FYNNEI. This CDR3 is CASTFRQGMGEQYF. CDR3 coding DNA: TGTGCCAGCACTTTTCGGCAGGGGATGGGAGAGCAGTACTTC.

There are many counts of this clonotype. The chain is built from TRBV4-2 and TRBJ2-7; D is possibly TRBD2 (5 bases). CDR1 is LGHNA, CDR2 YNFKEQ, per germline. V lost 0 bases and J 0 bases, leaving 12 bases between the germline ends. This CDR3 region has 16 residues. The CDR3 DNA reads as TGTGCCAGCAGCCAAGAGGAGGCGTTGAGCTCCTACGAGCAGTACTTC. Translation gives CASSQEEALSSYEQYF.

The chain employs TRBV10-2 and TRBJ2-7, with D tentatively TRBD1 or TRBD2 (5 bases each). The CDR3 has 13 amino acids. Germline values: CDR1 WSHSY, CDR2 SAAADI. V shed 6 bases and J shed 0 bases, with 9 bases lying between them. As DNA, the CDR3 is TGCGCCAGCAGCGGGACGGTCTCCTACGAGCAGTACTTC. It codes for CASSGTVSYEQYF.

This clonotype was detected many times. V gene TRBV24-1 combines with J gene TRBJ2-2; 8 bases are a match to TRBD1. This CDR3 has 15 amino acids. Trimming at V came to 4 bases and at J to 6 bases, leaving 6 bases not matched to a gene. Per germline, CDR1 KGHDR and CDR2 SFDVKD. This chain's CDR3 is CATSEDRERAGELFF. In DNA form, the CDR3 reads TGTGCCACCAGTGAGGACAGGGAACGCGCCGGGGAGCTGTTTTTT.

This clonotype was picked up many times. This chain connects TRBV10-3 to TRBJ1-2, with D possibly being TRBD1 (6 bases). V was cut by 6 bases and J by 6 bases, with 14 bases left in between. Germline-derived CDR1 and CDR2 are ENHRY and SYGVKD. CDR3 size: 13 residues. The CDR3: CAIREQGSHGYTF. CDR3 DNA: TGTGCCATCAGAGAACAGGGTAGTCATGGCTACACCTTC.

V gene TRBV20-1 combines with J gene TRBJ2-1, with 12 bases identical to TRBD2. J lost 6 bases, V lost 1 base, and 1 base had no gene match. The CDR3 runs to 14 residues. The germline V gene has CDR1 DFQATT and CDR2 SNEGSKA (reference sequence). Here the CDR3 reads CSARGTSGVNEQFF. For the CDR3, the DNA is TGCAGTGCTAGAGGGACTAGCGGGGTCAATGAGCAGTTCTTC.

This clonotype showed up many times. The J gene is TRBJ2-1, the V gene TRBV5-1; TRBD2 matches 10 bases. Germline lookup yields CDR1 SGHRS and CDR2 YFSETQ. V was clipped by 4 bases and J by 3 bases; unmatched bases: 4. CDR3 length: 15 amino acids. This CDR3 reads CASSQGTSVYNEQFF. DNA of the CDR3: TGCGCCAGCAGCCAGGGGACTAGCGTCTACAATGAGCAGTTCTTC.

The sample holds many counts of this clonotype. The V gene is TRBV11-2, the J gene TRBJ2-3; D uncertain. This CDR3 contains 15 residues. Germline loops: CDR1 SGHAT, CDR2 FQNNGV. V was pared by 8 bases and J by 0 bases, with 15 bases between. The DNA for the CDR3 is TGTGCCAGCGCCCCTCCGAGACCGAGCACAGATACGCAGTATTTT. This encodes CASAPPRPSTDTQYF.

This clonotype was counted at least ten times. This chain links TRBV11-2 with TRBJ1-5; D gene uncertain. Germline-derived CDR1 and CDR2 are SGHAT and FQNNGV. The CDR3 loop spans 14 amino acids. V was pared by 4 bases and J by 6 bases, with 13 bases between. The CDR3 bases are TGTGCCAGCAGCTCAGGAATCACCAGTCAGCCCCAGCATTTT. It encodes CASSSGITSQPQHF.

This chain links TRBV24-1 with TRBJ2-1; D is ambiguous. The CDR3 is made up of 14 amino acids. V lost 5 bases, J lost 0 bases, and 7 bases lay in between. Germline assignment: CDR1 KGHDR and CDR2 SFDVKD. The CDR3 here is CATSAAGSYNEQFF. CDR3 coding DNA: TGTGCCACCAGTGCGGCTGGCTCCTACAATGAGCAGTTCTTC.

CDR3 bases: TGCAGTGGGGGGAGCTCCTACGAGCAGTACTTC. This gives the protein CSGGSSYEQYF. The chain employs TRBV20-1 and TRBJ2-7, with D tentatively TRBD1 or TRBD2 (5 bases each). The CDR3 length is 11 residues. Looked up from germline, CDR1 is DFQATT and CDR2 is SNEGSKA (reference sequence). V lost 7 bases and J lost 0, with 7 bases in between.

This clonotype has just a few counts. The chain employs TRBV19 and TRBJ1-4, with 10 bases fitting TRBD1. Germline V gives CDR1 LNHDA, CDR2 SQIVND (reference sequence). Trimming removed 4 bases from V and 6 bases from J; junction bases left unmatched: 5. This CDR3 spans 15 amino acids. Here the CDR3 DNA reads TGTGCCAGTAGTACCCCGGGACAGGGGTATGAAAAACTGTTTTTT. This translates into CASSTPGQGYEKLFF.

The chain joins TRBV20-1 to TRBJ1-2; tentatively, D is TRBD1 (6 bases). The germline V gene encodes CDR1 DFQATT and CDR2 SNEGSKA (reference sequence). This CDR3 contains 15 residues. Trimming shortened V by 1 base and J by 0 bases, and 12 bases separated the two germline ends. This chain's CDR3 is CSARAPDSSNYGYTF. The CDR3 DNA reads TGCAGTGCTAGAGCCCCGGACAGTTCTAACTATGGCTACACCTTC.

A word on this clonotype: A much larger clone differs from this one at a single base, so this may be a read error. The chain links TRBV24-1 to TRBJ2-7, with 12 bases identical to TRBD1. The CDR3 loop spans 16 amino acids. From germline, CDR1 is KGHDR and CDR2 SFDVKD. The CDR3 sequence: CATSDPTGTGGYGQYF. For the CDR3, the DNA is TGTGCCACCAGTGACCCGACCGGGACAGGGGGCTACGGGCAGTACTTC.

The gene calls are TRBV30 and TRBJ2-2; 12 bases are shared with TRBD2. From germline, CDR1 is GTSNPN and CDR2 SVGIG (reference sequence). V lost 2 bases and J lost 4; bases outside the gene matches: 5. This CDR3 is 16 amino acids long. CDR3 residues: CAWSHLAGGGTGELFF. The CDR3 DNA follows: TGTGCCTGGAGTCATCTAGCGGGAGGGGGCACCGGGGAGCTGTTTTTT.

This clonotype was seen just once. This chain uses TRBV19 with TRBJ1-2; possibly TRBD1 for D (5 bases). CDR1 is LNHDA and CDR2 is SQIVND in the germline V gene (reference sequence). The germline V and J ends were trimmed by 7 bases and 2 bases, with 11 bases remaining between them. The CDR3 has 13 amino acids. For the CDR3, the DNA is TGTGCCAGTACCCAGGACACCAACTATGGCTACACCTTC. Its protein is CASTQDTNYGYTF.

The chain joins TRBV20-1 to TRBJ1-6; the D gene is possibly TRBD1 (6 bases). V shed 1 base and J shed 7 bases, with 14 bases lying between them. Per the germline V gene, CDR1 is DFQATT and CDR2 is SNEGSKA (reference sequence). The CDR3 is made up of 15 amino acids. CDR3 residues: CSARVGRGGNSPLHF. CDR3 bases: TGCAGTGCTAGAGTGGGCAGGGGAGGGAATTCACCCCTCCACTTT.

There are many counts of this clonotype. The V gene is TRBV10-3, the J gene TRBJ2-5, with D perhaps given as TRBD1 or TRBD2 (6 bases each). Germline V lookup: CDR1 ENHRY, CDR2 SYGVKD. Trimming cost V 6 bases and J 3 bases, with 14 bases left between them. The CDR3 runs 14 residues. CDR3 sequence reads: CAIRGGADEETQYF. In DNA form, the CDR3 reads TGTGCCATCAGGGGGGGCGCGGATGAAGAGACCCAGTACTTC.

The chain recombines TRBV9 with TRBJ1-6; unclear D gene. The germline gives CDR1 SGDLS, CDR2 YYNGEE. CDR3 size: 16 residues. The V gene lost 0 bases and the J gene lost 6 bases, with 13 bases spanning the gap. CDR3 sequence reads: CASSVGGGSGNSPLHF. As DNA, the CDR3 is TGTGCCAGCAGCGTAGGGGGTGGGTCCGGTAATTCACCCCTCCACTTT.

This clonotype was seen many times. CDR3 sequence (DNA): TGTGCCAGCAGTTACGTGGCGGGAGGGGAGCTGTTTTTT. Translation gives CASSYVAGGELFF. The chain has TRBV6-5 and TRBJ2-2; a weak D match, TRBD2 (6 bases). V dropped 2 bases and J dropped 8 bases, with 9 bases sitting between them. Germline V gene sequence: CDR1 MNHEY, CDR2 SVGAGI. The CDR3 length is 13 residues.

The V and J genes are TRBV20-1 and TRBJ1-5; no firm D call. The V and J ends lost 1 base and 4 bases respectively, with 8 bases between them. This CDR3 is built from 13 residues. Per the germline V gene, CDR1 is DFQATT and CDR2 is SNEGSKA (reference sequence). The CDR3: CSARVGGNQPQHF. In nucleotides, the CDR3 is TGCAGTGCTAGAGTTGGCGGGAATCAGCCCCAGCATTTT.

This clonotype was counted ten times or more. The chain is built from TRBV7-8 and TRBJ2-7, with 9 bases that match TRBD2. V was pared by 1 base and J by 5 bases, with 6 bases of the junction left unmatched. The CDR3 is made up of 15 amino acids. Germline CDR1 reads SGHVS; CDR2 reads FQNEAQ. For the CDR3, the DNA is TGTGCCAGCAGCTTAGAGTTAGCGGGAGTCGACGAGCAGTACGTC. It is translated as CASSLELAGVDEQYV.

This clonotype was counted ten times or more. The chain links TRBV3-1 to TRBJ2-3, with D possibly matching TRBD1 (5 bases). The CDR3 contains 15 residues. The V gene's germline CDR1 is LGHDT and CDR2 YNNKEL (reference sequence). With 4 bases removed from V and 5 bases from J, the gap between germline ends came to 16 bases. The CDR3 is CASSPSAGLLDTQYF. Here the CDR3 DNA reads TGTGCCAGCAGCCCATCCGCAGGGCTCTTAGATACGCAGTATTTT.

In DNA, the CDR3 is TGTGCCAGTAGTATGTCCGGAGAGACCCAGTACTTC. Its protein product is CASSMSGETQYF. This chain uses TRBV19 with TRBJ2-5; D unclear. The CDR3 runs 12 residues. Germline assignment: CDR1 LNHDA and CDR2 SQIVND (reference sequence). V was clipped by 3 bases and J by 4 bases, with 6 bases between them.

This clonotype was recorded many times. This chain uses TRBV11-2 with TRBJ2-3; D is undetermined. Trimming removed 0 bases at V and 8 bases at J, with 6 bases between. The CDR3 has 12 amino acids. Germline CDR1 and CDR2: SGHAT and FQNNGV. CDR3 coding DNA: TGTGCCAGCAGCTTAGACTGGGGTACGCAGTATTTT. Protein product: CASSLDWGTQYF.

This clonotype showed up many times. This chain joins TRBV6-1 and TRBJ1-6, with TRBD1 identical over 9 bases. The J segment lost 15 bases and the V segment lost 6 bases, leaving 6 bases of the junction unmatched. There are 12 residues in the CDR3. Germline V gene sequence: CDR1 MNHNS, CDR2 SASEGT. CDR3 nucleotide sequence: TGTGCCAGCAGCGGGGGACAGGGAGACCTCCACTTT. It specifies CASSGGQGDLHF.